These T cell receptor beta chains were read from a single sample in a study of T cell repertoires in aging, cancer and after chemotherapy. Each CDR3 protein is one row after TCRdb ran MiXCR on the multiplex PCR reads. This table holds 2,000 to 3,000 distinct CDR3 sequences, about half found once. The sample was blood. The receptor source for this set is a human donor with a blood cancer. Each CDR3 is given with its conserved first and last residue. The D gene is left open where the match is weak. Clone size, where shown, is once, few, many, or a class for clones that have expanded.

V gene: TRBV19
clone size: NA
D gene: NA
J gene: TRBJ1-5
CDR3 protein: CASSMRAGLSPQHF
CDR3 DNA: TGTGCCAGTAGTATGAGGGCAGGTCTATCGCCCCAGCATTTT

V gene: TRBV7-6
clone size: few
D gene: TRBD2
J gene: TRBJ2-2
CDR3 protein: CASTWTSGATNTGELFF
CDR3 DNA: TGTGCCAGCACATGGACTAGCGGGGCCACGAACACCGGGGAGCTGTTTTTT

V gene: TRBV7-6
clone size: NA
D gene: TRBD2
J gene: TRBJ2-3
CDR3 protein: CASSRTGGGPRTDTQYF
CDR3 DNA: TGTGCCAGCAGCCGGACCGGGGGGGGCCCTCGCACAGATACGCAGTATTTT

V gene: TRBV6-5
clone size: NA
D gene: NA
J gene: TRBJ1-2
CDR3 protein: CASSEPTRRALYGYTF
CDR3 DNA: TGTGCCAGCAGTGAACCGACGCGCCGGGCCCTCTATGGCTACACCTTC

V gene: TRBV7-6
clone size: few
D gene: NA
J gene: TRBJ1-2
CDR3 protein: CASSPGDYGYTF
CDR3 DNA: TGTGCCAGCAGCCCCGGGGACTATGGCTACACCTTC

V gene: TRBV6-2/TRBV6-3
clone size: NA
D gene: NA
J gene: TRBJ2-6
CDR3 protein: CASSSESGANVLTF
CDR3 DNA: TGTGCCAGCAGTTCTGAGAGTGGGGCCAACGTCCTGACTTTC

V gene: TRBV24-1
clone size: once
D gene: TRBD1
J gene: TRBJ2-3
CDR3 protein: CATSDGPGQGAGTDTQYF
CDR3 DNA: TGTGCCACCAGTGATGGGCCGGGACAGGGGGCAGGCACAGATACGCAGTATTTT

V gene: TRBV12-3/TRBV12-4
clone size: NA
D gene: TRBD2
J gene: TRBJ2-1
CDR3 protein: CASSPDGGGDEQFF
CDR3 DNA: TGTGCCAGCAGCCCCGACGGGGGAGGGGATGAGCAGTTCTTC

V gene: TRBV10-3
clone size: few
D gene: NA
J gene: TRBJ2-7
CDR3 protein: CAIRQGYEQYF
CDR3 DNA: TGTGCCATACGGCAGGGCTACGAGCAGTACTTC

V gene: TRBV29-1
clone size: few
D gene: NA
J gene: TRBJ1-6
CDR3 protein: CSVEFQPDSYNSPLHF
CDR3 DNA: TGCAGCGTTGAGTTCCAGCCGGACTCCTATAATTCACCCCTCCACTTT

V gene: TRBV15
clone size: NA
D gene: TRBD2
J gene: TRBJ2-3
CDR3 protein: CATSRVRGGTDTQYF
CDR3 DNA: TGTGCCACCAGCAGAGTACGGGGGGGCACAGATACGCAGTATTTT

V gene: TRBV5-6
clone size: few
D gene: TRBD2
J gene: TRBJ2-1
CDR3 protein: CASSPGGGNEQFF
CDR3 DNA: TGTGCCAGCAGCCCTGGGGGGGGCAATGAGCAGTTCTTC

V gene: TRBV30
clone size: once
D gene: NA
J gene: TRBJ2-2
CDR3 protein: CAWSVLFGTKERTGELFF
CDR3 DNA: TGTGCCTGGAGTGTACTGTTTGGGACCAAGGAACGGACCGGGGAGCTGTTTTTT

V gene: TRBV6-1
clone size: few
D gene: NA
J gene: TRBJ1-2
CDR3 protein: CASSLGGAEANYGYTF
CDR3 DNA: TGTGCCAGCAGCCTAGGAGGGGCTGAGGCTAACTATGGCTACACCTTC

V gene: TRBV30
clone size: NA
D gene: NA
J gene: TRBJ2-3
CDR3 protein: CAWSRGGVTQYF
CDR3 DNA: TGTGCCTGGAGTAGGGGGGGCGTTACGCAGTATTTT

V gene: TRBV5-6
clone size: few
D gene: NA
J gene: TRBJ1-2
CDR3 protein: CASSSPRDIYGYTF
CDR3 DNA: TGTGCCAGCAGCAGCCCCCGGGACATCTATGGCTACACCTTC

V gene: TRBV15
clone size: few
D gene: NA
J gene: TRBJ1-3
CDR3 protein: CATSRGGDGVGNTIYF
CDR3 DNA: TGTGCCACCAGCAGAGGGGGCGATGGGGTTGGAAACACCATATATTTT

V gene: TRBV5-4
clone size: NA
D gene: NA
J gene: TRBJ2-3
CDR3 protein: CASSLGRGTDTQYF
CDR3 DNA: TGTGCCAGCAGCTTGGGGCGGGGCACAGATACGCAGTATTTT

V gene: TRBV30
clone size: NA
D gene: TRBD1
J gene: TRBJ1-2
CDR3 protein: CAWSRDSNSYGYTF
CDR3 DNA: TGTGCCTGGAGTAGGGACAGCAATTCCTATGGCTACACCTTC

V gene: TRBV7-2
clone size: NA
D gene: TRBD1
J gene: TRBJ2-7
CDR3 protein: CASSSGTGVLYYEQYF
CDR3 DNA: TGTGCCAGCAGCTCGGGGACAGGGGTACTCTACTACGAGCAGTACTTC

V gene: TRBV12-3/TRBV12-4
clone size: NA
D gene: NA
J gene: TRBJ2-2
CDR3 protein: CASSLSYRSDTGELFF
CDR3 DNA: TGTGCCAGCAGTTTATCATACCGGTCGGACACCGGGGAGCTGTTTTTT

V gene: TRBV19
clone size: NA
D gene: NA
J gene: TRBJ2-3
CDR3 protein: CASSIGGGQRTDTQYF
CDR3 DNA: TGTGCCAGTAGTATAGGAGGAGGACAGCGCACAGATACGCAGTATTTT

V gene: TRBV6-5
clone size: large
D gene: NA
J gene: TRBJ2-1
CDR3 protein: CASGVSGANEQFF
CDR3 DNA: TGTGCCAGCGGAGTTTCGGGAGCCAATGAGCAGTTCTTC

V gene: TRBV19
clone size: NA
D gene: TRBD1
J gene: TRBJ2-3
CDR3 protein: CASTMGQGEGTDTQYF
CDR3 DNA: TGTGCCAGTACGATGGGACAGGGGGAGGGCACAGATACGCAGTATTTT

V gene: TRBV6-5
clone size: NA
D gene: NA
J gene: TRBJ2-7
CDR3 protein: CACSYSSSGGISSYEQYF
CDR3 DNA: TGTGCCTGCAGTTACTCGTCCTCGGGGGGCATTTCCTCCTACGAGCAGTACTTC

V gene: TRBV5-1
clone size: NA
D gene: NA
J gene: TRBJ1-1
CDR3 protein: CASSDRLGTDTEAFF
CDR3 DNA: TGCGCCAGCAGCGACCGGCTTGGAACAGACACTGAAGCTTTCTTT

V gene: TRBV5-6
clone size: few
D gene: NA
J gene: TRBJ2-2
CDR3 protein: CASSAKLGRNTGELFF
CDR3 DNA: TGTGCCAGCAGCGCCAAGCTGGGGCGGAACACCGGGGAGCTGTTTTTT

V gene: TRBV12-3/TRBV12-4
clone size: NA
D gene: NA
J gene: TRBJ2-4
CDR3 protein: CASSFDAMNIQYF
CDR3 DNA: TGTGCCAGCAGTTTCGACGCAATGAACATTCAGTACTTC